This T cell receptor beta chain was identified in a study of T cells in Graves' hyperthyroidism and ophthalmopathy. Amplification of TCR beta CDR3 regions used RNA as the template. The primer set for the first-round RT-PCR of the TCR CDR3 was HTBI. TCRdb reprocessed the multiplex PCR reads with MiXCR, giving one entry per CDR3 protein. Of under 650,000 distinct CDR3 sequences listed, 15% to 20% are singletons. Trimming took 5 bases from V and 8 from J, leaving 18 bases between them. Germline V CDR1 and CDR2: GTSNPN, SVGIG (reference sequence). The CDR3 contains 13 residues. No progression to ophthalmopathy during 18 months of follow-up defined stable disease. PBMCs came from around 10 ml fresh peripheral blood.

Input material: blood. This chain links TRBV30 with TRBJ1-2; D is perhaps TRBD1 (5 bases). This sequence was found in a woman in her twenties or thirties with Graves' hyperthyroidism. CDR3 sequence (DNA): TGTGCCTGGGCAGGCTTTCTAAGGGGAGGCTACACCTTC. Translating it yields CAWAGFLRGGYTF.